A single T cell receptor (beta chain) is shown here with its context. Profiling relied on immunoSEQ multiplex PCR, and the TCRdb table lists in-frame clones only, not all of them. The sample lists about 170,000 clones, 75% to 95% occurring once. The data belong to a study of T cell responses to AZD1222 COVID-19 vaccine. Germline V lookup: CDR1 LNHDA, CDR2 SQIVND (reference sequence). After removal of 7 bases from V and 3 bases from J, the junction contained 6 bases not matched to a gene. This CDR3 is built from 14 residues. The TCR comes from an adult in good health. Here the sequenced sample was peripheral blood, taken on day 0 of AZD1222 vaccination. The genes are TRBV19 and TRBJ1-1, with 9 bases that match TRBD1. CDR3 sequence (DNA): TGTGCCAGTACCGACGGACAGGGGCACACTGAAGCTTTCTTT. This translates into CASTDGQGHTEAFF.